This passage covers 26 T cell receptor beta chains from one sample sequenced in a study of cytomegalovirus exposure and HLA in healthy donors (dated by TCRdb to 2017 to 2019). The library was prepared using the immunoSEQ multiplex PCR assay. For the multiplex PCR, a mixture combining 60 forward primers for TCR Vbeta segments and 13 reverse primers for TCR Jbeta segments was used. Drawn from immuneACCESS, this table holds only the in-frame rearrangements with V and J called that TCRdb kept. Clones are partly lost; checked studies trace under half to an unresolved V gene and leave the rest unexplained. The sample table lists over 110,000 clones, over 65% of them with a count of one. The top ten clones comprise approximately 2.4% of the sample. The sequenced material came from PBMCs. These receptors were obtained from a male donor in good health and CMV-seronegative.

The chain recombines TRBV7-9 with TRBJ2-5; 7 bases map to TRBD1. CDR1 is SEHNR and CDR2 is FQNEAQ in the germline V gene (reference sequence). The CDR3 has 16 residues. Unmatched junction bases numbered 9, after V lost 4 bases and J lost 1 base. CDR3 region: CASSSGQQSRQETQYF. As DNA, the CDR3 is TGTGCCAGCAGCTCGGGACAGCAAAGTCGCCAAGAGACCCAGTACTTC.

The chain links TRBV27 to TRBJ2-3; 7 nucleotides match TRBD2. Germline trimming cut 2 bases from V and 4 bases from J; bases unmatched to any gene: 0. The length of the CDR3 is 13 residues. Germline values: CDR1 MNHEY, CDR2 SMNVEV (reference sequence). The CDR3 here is CASSLAGADTQYF. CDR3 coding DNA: TGTGCCAGCAGTTTAGCGGGGGCAGATACGCAGTATTTT.

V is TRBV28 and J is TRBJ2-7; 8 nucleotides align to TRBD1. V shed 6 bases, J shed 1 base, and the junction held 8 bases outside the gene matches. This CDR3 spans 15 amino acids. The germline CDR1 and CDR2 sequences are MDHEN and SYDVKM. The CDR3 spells CASRTGQGGSYEQYF. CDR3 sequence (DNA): TGTGCCAGCAGAACCGGACAGGGAGGTTCCTACGAGCAGTACTTC.

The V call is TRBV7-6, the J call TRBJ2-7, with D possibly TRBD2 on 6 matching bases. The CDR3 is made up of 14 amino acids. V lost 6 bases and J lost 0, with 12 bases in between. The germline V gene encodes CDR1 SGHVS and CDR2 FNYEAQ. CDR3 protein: CASSHRDSSYEQYF. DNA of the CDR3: TGTGCCAGCAGTCACCGGGACTCCTCCTACGAGCAGTACTTC.

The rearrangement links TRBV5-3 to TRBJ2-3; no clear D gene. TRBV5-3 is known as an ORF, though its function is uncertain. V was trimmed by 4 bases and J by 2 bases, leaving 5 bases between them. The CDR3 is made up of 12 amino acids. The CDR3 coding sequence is TGTGCCAGAAGCCCTTACACAGATACGCAGTATTTT. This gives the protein CARSPYTDTQYF.

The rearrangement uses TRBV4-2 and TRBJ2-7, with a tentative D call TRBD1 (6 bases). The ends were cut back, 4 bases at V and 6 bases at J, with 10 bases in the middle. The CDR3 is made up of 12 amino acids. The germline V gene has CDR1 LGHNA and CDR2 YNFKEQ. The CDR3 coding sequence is TGTGCCAGCAGCCCTACAGGGAGCGAGCAGTACTTC. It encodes CASSPTGSEQYF.

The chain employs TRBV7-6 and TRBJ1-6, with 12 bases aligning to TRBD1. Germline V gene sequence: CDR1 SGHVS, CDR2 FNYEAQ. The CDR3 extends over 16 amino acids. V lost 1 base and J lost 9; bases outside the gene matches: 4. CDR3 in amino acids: CASSLGGQGAFSPLHF. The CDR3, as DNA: TGTGCCAGCAGCTTAGGGGGACAGGGGGCTTTTTCACCCCTCCACTTT. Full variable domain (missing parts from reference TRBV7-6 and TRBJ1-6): GAGVSQSPRYKVTKRGQDVALRCDPISGHVSLYWYRQALGQGPEFLTYFNYEAQQDKSGLPNDRFSAERPEGSISTLTIQRTEQRDSAMYRCASSLGGQGAFSPLHFGNGTRLTVT.

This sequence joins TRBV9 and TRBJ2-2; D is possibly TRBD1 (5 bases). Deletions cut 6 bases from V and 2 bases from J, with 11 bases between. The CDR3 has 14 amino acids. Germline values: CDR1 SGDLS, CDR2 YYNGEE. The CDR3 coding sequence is TGTGCCAGCAATCGACAGCTTAACACCGGGGAGCTGTTTTTT. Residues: CASNRQLNTGELFF.

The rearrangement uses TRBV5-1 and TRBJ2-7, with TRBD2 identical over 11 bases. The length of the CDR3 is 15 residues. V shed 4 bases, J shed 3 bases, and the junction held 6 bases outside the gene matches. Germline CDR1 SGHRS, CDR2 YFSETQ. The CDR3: CASSPMGLADYEQYF. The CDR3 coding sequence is TGCGCCAGCAGCCCGATGGGACTAGCGGACTACGAGCAGTACTTC. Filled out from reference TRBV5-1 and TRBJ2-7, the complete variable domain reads KAGVTQTPRYLIKTRGQQVTLSCSPISGHRSVSWYQQTPGQGLQFLFEYFSETQRNKGNFPGRFSGRQFSNSRSEMNVSTLELGDSALYLCASSPMGLADYEQYFGPGTRLTVT.

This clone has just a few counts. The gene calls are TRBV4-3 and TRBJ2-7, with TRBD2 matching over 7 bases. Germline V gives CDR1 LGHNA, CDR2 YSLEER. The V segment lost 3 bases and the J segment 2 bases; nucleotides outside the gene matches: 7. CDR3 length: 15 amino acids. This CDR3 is CASSQGGAGAYEQYF. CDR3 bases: TGCGCCAGCAGCCAGGGTGGGGCGGGAGCCTACGAGCAGTACTTC.

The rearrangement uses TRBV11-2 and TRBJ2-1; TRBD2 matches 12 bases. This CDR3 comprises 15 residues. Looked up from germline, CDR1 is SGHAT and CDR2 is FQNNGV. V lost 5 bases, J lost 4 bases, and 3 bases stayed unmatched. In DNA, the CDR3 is TGTGCCAGCAGCGCACTAGCGGGAGGTTACAATGAGCAGTTCTTC. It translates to CASSALAGGYNEQFF.

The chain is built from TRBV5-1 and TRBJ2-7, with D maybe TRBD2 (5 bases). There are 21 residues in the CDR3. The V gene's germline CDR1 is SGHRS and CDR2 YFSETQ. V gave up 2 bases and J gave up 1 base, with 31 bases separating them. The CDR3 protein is CASSFAAGGRGGIPYSYEQYF. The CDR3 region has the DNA TGCGCCAGCAGCTTTGCGGCAGGAGGTAGAGGAGGTATTCCCTATTCCTACGAGCAGTACTTC.

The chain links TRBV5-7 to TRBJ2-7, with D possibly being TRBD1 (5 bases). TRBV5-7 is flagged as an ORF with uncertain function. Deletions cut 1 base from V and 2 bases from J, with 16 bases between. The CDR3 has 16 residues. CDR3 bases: TGTGCCAGCAGCTTGAGAGAAGGGGATGGCCCCTACGAGCAGTACTTC. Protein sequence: CASSLREGDGPYEQYF.

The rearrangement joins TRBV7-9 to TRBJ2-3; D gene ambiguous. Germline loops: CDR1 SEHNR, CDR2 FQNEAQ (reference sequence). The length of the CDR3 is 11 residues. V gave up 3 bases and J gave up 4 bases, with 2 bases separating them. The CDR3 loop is CASSFADTQYF. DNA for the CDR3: TGTGCCAGCAGCTTCGCAGATACGCAGTATTTT. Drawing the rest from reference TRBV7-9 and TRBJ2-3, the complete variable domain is DTGVSQNPRHKITKRGQNVTFRCDPISEHNRLYWYRQTLGQGPEFLTYFQNEAQLEKSRLLSDRFSAERPKGSFSTLEIQRTEQGDSAMYLCASSFADTQYFGPGTRLTVL.

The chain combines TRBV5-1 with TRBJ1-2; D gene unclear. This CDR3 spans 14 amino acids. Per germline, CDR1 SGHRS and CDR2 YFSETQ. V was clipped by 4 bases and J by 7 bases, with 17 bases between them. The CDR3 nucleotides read TGCGCCAGCAGCACGGGTCCTACATCGGGTGGCTACACCTTC. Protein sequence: CASSTGPTSGGYTF.

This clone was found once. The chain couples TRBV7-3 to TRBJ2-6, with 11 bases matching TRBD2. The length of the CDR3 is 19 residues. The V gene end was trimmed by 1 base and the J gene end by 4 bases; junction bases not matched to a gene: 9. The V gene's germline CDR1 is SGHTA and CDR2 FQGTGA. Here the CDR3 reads CASSLRSLAGGLGANVLTF. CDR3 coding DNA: TGTGCCAGCAGCTTAAGGTCCCTAGCGGGAGGTCTGGGGGCCAACGTCCTGACTTTC.

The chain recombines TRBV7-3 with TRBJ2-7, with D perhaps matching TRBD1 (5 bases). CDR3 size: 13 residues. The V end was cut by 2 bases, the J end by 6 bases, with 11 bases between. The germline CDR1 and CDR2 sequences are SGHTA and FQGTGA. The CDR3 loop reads CASSLGAFGEQYF. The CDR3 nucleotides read TGTGCCAGCAGCTTAGGGGCCTTTGGCGAGCAGTACTTC.

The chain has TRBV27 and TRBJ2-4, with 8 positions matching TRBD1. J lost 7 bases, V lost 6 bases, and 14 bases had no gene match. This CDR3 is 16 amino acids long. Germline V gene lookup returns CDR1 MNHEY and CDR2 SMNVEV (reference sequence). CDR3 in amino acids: CASSAPTGGMTNIQYF. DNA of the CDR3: TGTGCCAGCAGCGCCCCAACAGGGGGGATGACGAACATTCAGTACTTC.

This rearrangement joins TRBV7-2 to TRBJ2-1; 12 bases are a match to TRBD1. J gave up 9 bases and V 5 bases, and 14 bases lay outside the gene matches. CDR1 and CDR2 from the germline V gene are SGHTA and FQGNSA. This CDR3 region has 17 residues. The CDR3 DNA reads TGTGCCAGCAGCCCAGCCGGTCCGGGACAGGGGGCTATTGAGCAGTTCTTC. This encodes CASSPAGPGQGAIEQFF.

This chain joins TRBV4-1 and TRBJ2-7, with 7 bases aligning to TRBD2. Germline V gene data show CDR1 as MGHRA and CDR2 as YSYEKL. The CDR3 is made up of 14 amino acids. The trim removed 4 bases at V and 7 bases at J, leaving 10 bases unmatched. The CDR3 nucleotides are TGCGCCAGCAGCCTGACAGCGGGGCCCGAGGAGCAGTACTTC. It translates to CASSLTAGPEEQYF.

This chain's CDR3 is CASSDRSSSYEQYF. CDR3 sequence (DNA): TGTGCCAGCAGCGACCGGAGCAGCTCCTACGAGCAGTACTTC. The chain combines TRBV6-5 with TRBJ2-5; D uncertain. The DNA end favors TRBJ2-7, so the J call may be wrong. The CDR3 sequence is 14 residues long. In germline, CDR1 is MNHEY, CDR2 SVGAGI.

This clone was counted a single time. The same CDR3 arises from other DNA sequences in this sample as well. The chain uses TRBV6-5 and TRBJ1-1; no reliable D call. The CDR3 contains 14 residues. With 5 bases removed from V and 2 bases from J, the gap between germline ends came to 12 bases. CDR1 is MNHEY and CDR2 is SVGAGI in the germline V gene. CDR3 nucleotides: TGTGCCAGCAGTCTTAGCGGGAGTAACACTGAAGCTTTCTTT. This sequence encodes CASSLSGSNTEAFF.

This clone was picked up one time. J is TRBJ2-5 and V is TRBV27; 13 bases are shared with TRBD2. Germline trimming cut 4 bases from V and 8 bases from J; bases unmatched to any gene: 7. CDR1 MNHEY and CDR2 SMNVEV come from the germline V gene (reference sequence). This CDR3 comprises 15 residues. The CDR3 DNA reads TGTGCCAGCAGTTGGACTAGCGGGAGCGTCTTTACCCAGTACTTC. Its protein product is CASSWTSGSVFTQYF.

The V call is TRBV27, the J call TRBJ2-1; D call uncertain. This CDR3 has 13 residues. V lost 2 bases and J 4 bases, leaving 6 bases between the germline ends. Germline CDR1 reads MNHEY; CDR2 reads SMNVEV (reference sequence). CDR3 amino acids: CASSLGAYNEQFF. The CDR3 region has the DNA TGTGCCAGCAGTTTAGGAGCGTACAATGAGCAGTTCTTC.

The CDR3, as DNA: TGTGCCAGCAGCTTGGAGCGGGCTCGCTCCTACAATGAGCAGTTCTTC. This translates into CASSLERARSYNEQFF. The genes are TRBV13 and TRBJ2-1; D is possibly TRBD2 (6 bases). The CDR3 is 16 amino acids. Per germline, CDR1 PRHDT and CDR2 FYEKMQ (reference sequence). The ends were cut back, 3 bases at V and 0 bases at J, with 12 bases in the middle.

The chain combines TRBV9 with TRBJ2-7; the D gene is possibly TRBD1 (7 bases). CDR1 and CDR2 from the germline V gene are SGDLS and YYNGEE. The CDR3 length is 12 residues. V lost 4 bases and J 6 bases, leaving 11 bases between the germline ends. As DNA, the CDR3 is TGTGCCAGCAGCATCCAGGGGGGCGAGCAGTACTTC. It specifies CASSIQGGEQYF.